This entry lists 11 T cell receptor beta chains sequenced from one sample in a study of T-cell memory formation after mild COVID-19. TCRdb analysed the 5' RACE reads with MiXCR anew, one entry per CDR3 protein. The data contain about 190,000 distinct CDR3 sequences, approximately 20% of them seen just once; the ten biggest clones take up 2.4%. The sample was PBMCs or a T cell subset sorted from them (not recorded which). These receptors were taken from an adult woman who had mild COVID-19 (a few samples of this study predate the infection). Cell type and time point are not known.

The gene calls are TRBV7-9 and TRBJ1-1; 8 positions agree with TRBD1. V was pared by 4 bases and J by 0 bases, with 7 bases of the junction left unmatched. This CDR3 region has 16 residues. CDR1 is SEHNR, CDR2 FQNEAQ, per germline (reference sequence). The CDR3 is CASSSPRQGMNTEAFF. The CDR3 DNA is TGTGCCAGCAGCTCCCCGAGACAGGGGATGAACACTGAAGCTTTCTTT.

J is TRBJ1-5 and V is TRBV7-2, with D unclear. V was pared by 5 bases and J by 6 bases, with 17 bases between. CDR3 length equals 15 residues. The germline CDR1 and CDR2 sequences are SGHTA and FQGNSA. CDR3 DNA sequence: TGTGCCAGCAGCCCCGGGATTCACAAGGGTCAGCCCCAGCATTTT. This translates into CASSPGIHKGQPQHF.

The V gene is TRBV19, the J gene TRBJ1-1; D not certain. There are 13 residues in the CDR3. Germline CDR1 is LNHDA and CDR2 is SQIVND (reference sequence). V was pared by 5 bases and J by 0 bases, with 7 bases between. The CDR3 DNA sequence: TGTGCCAGTAGTGGATCCATGAACACTGAAGCTTTCTTT. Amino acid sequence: CASSGSMNTEAFF. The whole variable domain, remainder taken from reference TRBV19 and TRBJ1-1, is DGGITQSPKYLFRKEGQNVTLSCEQNLNHDAMYWYRQDPGQGLRLIYYSQIVNDFQKGDIAEGYSVSREKKESFPLTVTSAQKNPTAFYLCASSGSMNTEAFFGQGTRLTVV.

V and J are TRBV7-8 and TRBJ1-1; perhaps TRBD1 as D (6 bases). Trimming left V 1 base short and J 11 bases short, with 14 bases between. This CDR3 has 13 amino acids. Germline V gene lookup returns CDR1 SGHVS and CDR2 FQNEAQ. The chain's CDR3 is CASSLGDTGRAFF. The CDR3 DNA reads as TGTGCCAGCAGCTTAGGAGACACAGGGAGGGCTTTCTTT.

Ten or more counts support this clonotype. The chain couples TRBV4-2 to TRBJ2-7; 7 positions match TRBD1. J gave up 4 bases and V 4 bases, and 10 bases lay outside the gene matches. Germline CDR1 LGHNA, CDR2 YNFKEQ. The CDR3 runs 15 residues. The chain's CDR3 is CASSPTGAMGYEQYF. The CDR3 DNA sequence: TGTGCCAGCAGCCCTACAGGGGCCATGGGATACGAGCAGTACTTC.

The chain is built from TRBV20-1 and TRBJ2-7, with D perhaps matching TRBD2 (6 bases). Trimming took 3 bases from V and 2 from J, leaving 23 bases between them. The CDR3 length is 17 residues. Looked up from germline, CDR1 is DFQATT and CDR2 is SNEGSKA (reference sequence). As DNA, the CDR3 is TGCAGTGCTAGCGGGGGATACGGGATACCCTTAACCTACGAGCAGTACTTC. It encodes CSASGGYGIPLTYEQYF.

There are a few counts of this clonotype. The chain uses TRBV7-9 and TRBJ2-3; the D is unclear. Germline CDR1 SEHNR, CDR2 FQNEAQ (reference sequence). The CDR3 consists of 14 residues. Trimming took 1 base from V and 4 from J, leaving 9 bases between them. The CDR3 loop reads CASSLEGNADTQYF. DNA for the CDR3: TGTGCCAGCAGCTTAGAAGGGAACGCAGATACGCAGTATTTT.

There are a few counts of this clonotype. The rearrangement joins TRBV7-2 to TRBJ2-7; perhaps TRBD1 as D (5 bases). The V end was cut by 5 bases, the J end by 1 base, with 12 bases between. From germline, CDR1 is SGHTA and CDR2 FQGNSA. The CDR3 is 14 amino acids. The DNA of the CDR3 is TGTGCCAGCAGCGCTTACAGGAATTCCTACGAGCAGTACTTC. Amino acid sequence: CASSAYRNSYEQYF.

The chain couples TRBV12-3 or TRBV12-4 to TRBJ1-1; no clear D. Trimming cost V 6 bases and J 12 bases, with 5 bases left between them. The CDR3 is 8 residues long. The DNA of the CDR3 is TGTGCCAGCAGCCCAACTTTCTTT. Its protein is CASSPTFF.

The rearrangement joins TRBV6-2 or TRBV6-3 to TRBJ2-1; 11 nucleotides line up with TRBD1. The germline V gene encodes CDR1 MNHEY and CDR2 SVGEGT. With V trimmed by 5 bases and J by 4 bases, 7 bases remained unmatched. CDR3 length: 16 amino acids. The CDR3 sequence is CASSDFRDRGYNEQFF. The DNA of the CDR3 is TGTGCCAGCAGTGATTTCCGGGACAGGGGGTACAATGAGCAGTTCTTC.

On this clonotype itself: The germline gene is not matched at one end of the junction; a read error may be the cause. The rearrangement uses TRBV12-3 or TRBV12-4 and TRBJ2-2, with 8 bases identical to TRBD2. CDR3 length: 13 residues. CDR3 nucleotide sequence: TGTGCCAGCAGTTTGGCCGGCGGGGGGAGCATGATTTTT. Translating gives CASSLAGGGSMIF.